The present entry profiles one TCR beta chain with its context. Germline lookup yields CDR1 MNHNS and CDR2 SASEGT. The CDR3 runs to 17 residues. TCRdb reprocessed the 5' RACE reads, with one entry per CDR3 protein and no DNA. The sample has some 150,000 distinct CDR3 sequences. These data come from a study of T cells expressing NK-cell markers. Study in general: It was sorted CD3+CD56-NKG2C+, CD3+CD56+NKG2C- and CD3+CD56+NKG2C+ T cells that provided the TCR beta repertoires.

The TCR was taken from a man in his late teens or twenties in good health. The chain employs TRBV6-1 and TRBJ2-3; as DNA is missing, the TRBD2 call by TCRdb cannot be tested. Sequencing was done on a sample of blood T cells: a sorted CD56 or NKG2C T cell subset, CD4+ or CD8+ T cells, or bulk PBMC T cells (not recorded which). CDR3 amino acids: CASSQTLTSGSTDTQYF.